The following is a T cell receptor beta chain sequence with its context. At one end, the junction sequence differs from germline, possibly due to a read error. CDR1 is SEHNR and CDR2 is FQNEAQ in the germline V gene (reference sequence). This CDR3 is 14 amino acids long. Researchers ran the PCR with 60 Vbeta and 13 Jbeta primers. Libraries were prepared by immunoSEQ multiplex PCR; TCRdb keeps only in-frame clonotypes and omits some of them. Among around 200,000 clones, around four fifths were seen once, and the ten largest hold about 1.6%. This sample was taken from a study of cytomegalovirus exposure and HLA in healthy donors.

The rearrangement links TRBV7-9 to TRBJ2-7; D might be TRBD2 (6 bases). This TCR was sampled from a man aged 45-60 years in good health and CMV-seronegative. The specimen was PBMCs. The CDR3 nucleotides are TGTTCCAGCAGCTTAGGAGGGCAGGCCTACGAGCAGTACTTC. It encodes CSSSLGGQAYEQYF. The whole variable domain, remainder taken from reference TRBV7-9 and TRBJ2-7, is DTGVSQNPRHKITKRGQNVTFRCDPISEHNRLYWYRQTLGQGPEFLTYFQNEAQLEKSRLLSDRFSAERPKGSFSTLEIQRTEQGDSAMYLCSSSLGGQAYEQYFGPGTRLTVT.